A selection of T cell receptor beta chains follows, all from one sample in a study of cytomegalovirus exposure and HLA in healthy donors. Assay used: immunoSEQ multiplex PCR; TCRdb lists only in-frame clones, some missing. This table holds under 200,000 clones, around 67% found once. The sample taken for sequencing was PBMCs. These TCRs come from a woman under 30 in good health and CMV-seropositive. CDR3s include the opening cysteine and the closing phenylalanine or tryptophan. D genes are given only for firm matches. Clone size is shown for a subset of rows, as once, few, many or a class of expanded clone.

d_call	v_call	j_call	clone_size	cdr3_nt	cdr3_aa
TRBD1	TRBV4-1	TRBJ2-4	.	TGCGCCAGCAGCCAGGACAGGGCCAAAAACATTCAGTACTTC	CASSQDRAKNIQYF
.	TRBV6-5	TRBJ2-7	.	TGTGCCAGCAGTTATCTATCCAGCGGACCCTACGAGCAGTACTTC	CASSYLSSGPYEQYF
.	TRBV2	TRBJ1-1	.	TGTGCCAGCAATCTGTCCGGGAGGGTGAACACTGAAGCTTTCTTT	CASNLSGRVNTEAFF
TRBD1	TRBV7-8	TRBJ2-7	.	TGTGCCAGCAGTTCCGGGACAGACTCCTACGAGCAGTACTTC	CASSSGTDSYEQYF
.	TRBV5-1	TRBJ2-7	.	TGCGCCAGCAGCTTGAGTGCTGGAGAAAGCCACTACGAGCAGTACTTC	CASSLSAGESHYEQYF
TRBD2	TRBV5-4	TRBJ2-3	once	TGTGCCGGGGGGGGGAGTAAAACAGATACGCAGTATTTT	CAGGGSKTDTQYF
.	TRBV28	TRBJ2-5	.	TGTGCCAGCAGGATGACCATGACAGGGGAGGGGACCCAGTACTTC	CASRMTMTGEGTQYF
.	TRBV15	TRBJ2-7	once	TGTGCCACCAGCAGGACTTACAACGAAGACTACGAGCAGTACTTC	CATSRTYNEDYEQYF
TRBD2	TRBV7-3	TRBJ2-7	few	TGTGCCAGCAGCCTAGAGCGGGGGATCGGGTACGAGCAGTACTTC	CASSLERGIGYEQYF
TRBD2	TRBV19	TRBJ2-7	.	TGTGCCAGTAGTATGTCGGCTTGGCGGGGGGCAACCTACGAGCAGTACTTC	CASSMSAWRGATYEQYF
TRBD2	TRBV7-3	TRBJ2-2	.	TGTGCCAGCAGCTTAACCGGGACTAGCGGGGCCGGGGAGCTGTTTTTT	CASSLTGTSGAGELFF
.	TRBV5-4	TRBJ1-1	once	TGTGCCAGCAGCTTGACTCACCCTAACACTGAAGCTTTCTTT	CASSLTHPNTEAFF
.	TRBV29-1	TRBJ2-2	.	TGCAGCGTTGACAGCGTTCACGACACCGGGGAGCTGTTTTTT	CSVDSVHDTGELFF
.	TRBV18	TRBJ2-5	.	TGTGCCAGCTCACCAGACTATGGAGAAGAGACCCAGTACTTC	CASSPDYGEETQYF
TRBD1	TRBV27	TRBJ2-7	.	TGTGCCAGCAGTTTAGGGTTCCCTCAGGGGGCGCAAAACGAGCAGTACTTC	CASSLGFPQGAQNEQYF
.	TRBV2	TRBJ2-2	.	TGTGCCAGCAGTGATTTCATCCGGGAAACTTACACCGGGGAGCTGTTTTTT	CASSDFIRETYTGELFF
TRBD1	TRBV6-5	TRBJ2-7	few	TGTGCCAGCAGACCGGGACAGGGGATATACGAGCAGTACTTC	CASRPGQGIYEQYF
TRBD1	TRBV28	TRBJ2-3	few	TGTGCCAGCAGTTTGTCTGGGACAGGGGGGGATACGCAGTATTTT	CASSLSGTGGDTQYF
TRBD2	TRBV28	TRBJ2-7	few	TGTGCGACAGCAGCTCCCGGACTAGCGGGAATAAACGAGCAGTACTTC	CATAAPGLAGINEQYF
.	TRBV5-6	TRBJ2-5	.	TGTGCCAGCAGCTCACAACAGGGTTTTCAAGAGACCCAGTACTTC	CASSSQQGFQETQYF
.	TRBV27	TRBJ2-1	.	TGTGCCAGCAGTCTAACCGGTCATGAGCAGTTCTTC	CASSLTGHEQFF
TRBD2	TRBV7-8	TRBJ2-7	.	TGTGCCAGCCGCCCCCGGGGGGTCTACGAGCAGTACTTC	CASRPRGVYEQYF
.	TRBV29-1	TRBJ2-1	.	TGCAGCGTTTACTCCCCCTACAATGAGCAGTTCTTC	CSVYSPYNEQFF
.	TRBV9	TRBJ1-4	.	TGTGCCAGCAGCGTAGAGGCGGCCGATGCAACTAATGAAAAACTGTTTTTT	CASSVEAADATNEKLFF
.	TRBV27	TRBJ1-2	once	TGTGCCAGCAGTTTCGGGTATTCCTATGGCTACACCTTC	CASSFGYSYGYTF
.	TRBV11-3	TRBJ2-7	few	TGTGCCAGCAGCGAGCGAGGGACTGAGGGAACCGAGCAGTACTTC	CASSERGTEGTEQYF
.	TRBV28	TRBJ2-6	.	TGTGCCAGCAGTATAAGGACAGTTATAGCTGGGGCCAACGTCCTGACTTTC	CASSIRTVIAGANVLTF
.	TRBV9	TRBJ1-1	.	TGTGCCAGCAGCGGACAGGTTTCGAACACTGAAGCTTTCTTT	CASSGQVSNTEAFF
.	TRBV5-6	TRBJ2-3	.	TGTGCCAGCACCGAATCGGACAGCGACTACACAGATACGCAGTATTTT	CASTESDSDYTDTQYF
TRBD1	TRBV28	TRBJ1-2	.	TGTGCCAGCAGTTTACTGACAGGGGGAGGCGGCTACACCTTC	CASSLLTGGGGYTF
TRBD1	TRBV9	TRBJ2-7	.	TGTGCCAGCATCGAGGGACAGGCTGGCGAGCAGTACTTC	CASIEGQAGEQYF
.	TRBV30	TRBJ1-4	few	TGTGCCTGGAGATATGACGGGAATGAAAAACTGTTTTTT	CAWRYDGNEKLFF
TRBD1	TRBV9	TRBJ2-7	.	TGTGCCAGCAGCGTAGGGGGGACAGGACTCAACTACGAGCAGTACTTC	CASSVGGTGLNYEQYF
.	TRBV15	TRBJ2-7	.	TGTGCCACCAGCAGAAAGGGACATTATAGCTCCTACGAGCAGTACTTC	CATSRKGHYSSYEQYF
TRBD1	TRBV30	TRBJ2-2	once	TGTGCCGGGGGACAGGGGACGGCCGGGGAGCTGTTTTTT	CAGGQGTAGELFF
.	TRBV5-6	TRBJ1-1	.	TGTGCCAGCAGCGTCCGTTTCGGGAGGACTGAAGCTTTCTTT	CASSVRFGRTEAFF
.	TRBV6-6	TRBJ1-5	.	TGTGCCAGCAGTTACGTCAGTAATAGCAATCAGCCCCAGCATTTT	CASSYVSNSNQPQHF
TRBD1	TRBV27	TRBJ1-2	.	TGTGCCAGCAGAGACAGGGGAGGCTATGGCTACACCTTC	CASRDRGGYGYTF
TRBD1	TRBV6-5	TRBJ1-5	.	TGTGCCAGCAGTCGTGACAGGGGGTGGAATCAGCCCCAGCATTTT	CASSRDRGWNQPQHF
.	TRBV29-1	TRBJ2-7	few	TGCAGCGTCGCACGGGGAACCTCCTACGAGCAGTACTTC	CSVARGTSYEQYF
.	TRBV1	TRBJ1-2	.	TGCACCAGCAGCCAACCGTCTTACAGGGGGCCCATCCCTAACTATGGCTACACCTTC	CTSSQPSYRGPIPNYGYTF
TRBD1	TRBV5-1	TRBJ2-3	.	TGCGCCAGCAGCTTGCGACAGGGTGCAGATACGCAGTATTTT	CASSLRQGADTQYF